The 27 T cell receptor beta chains given below trace back to one sample, sequenced in a study of blood T cell repertoires in COVID-19. Using immunoSEQ multiplex PCR, the repertoire was profiled, and TCRdb retains in-frame clones only, with some absent. This table has approximately 450,000 clones, more than 80% appearing once. Sequencing used PBMCs or T cells enriched from blood (not recorded which). The source of these receptors is a man aged 25-45 years who had recovered from COVID-19.

The rearrangement uses TRBV30 and TRBJ2-5; TRBD1 aligns across 7 bases. The ends lost 5 bases at V and 0 bases at J; junction bases unmatched: 3. Germline-derived CDR1 and CDR2 are GTSNPN and SVGIG (reference sequence). The CDR3 totals 13 residues. CDR3 sequence reads: CAWDRAYQETQYF. CDR3 sequence (DNA): TGTGCCTGGGACAGGGCGTACCAAGAGACCCAGTACTTC.

The chain links TRBV28 to TRBJ2-5; 8 bases map to TRBD2. V trimming: 7 bases; J trimming: 5 bases; junction bases outside the gene matches: 9. The CDR3 spans 14 residues. Germline CDR1 is MDHEN and CDR2 is SYDVKM. Here the CDR3 DNA reads TGTGCCAGCACCGTAGCGGGAAGCCGTGAGACCCAGTACTTC. Translating gives CASTVAGSRETQYF.

The chain is built from TRBV3-1 (or the pseudogene TRBV3-2) and TRBJ2-7, with D perhaps TRBD2 (5 bases). V lost 1 base to trimming and J lost 6 bases, with 16 bases between them. The CDR3 extends over 15 amino acids. CDR1 is LGHDT and CDR2 is YNNKEL in the germline V gene (reference sequence). In nucleotides, the CDR3 is TGTGCCAGCAGCCAAGTTCGAGGGAGTCTCGGCGAGCAGTACTTC. Translation: CASSQVRGSLGEQYF.

The V call is TRBV19, the J call TRBJ1-2; 9 bases map to TRBD1. This CDR3 has 14 residues. Germline loops: CDR1 LNHDA, CDR2 SQIVND (reference sequence). J was trimmed by 7 bases and V by 3 bases; bases with no gene match: 6. CDR3 loop: CASSIMTGGGGYTF. The CDR3 DNA is TGTGCCAGTAGTATTATGACAGGGGGTGGTGGCTACACCTTC.

V usage is TRBV11-2 and J usage is TRBJ2-1, with 10 bases fitting TRBD2. V dropped 4 bases and J dropped 2; count of bases not matched to a gene: 11. Germline V gene data show CDR1 as SGHAT and CDR2 as FQNNGV. The length of the CDR3 is 18 residues. CDR3 bases: TGTGCCAGCAGCTATTCTAGCGGGAGTGTCGGCACCTACAATGAGCAGTTCTTC. Amino acid sequence: CASSYSSGSVGTYNEQFF.

V and J are TRBV7-2 and TRBJ2-5; 10 bases fit TRBD2. Germline V gives CDR1 SGHTA, CDR2 FQGNSA. The J segment lost 4 bases and the V segment lost 5 bases, leaving 4 bases of the junction unmatched. The CDR3 extends over 14 amino acids. The DNA for the CDR3 is TGTGCCAGCAGCCCCAGACTAGCGGGAGAGACCCAGTACTTC. Translating gives CASSPRLAGETQYF.

This clone was seen only once. The chain joins TRBV3-1 (or the pseudogene TRBV3-2) to TRBJ1-2; D might be TRBD1 (5 bases). V dropped 4 bases and J dropped 0 bases, with 12 bases sitting between them. CDR1 and CDR2 from the germline V gene are LGHDT and YNNKEL (reference sequence). The CDR3 covers 15 residues. Here the CDR3 reads CASSPGGITNYGYTF. The CDR3 region has the DNA TGTGCCAGCAGCCCCGGGGGGATCACTAACTATGGCTACACCTTC.

The CDR3 DNA reads TGTGCCAGCAGTATAGGGTTGGGGGCACAAGAGACCCAGTACTTC. Encoded protein: CASSIGLGAQETQYF. This chain connects TRBV27 to TRBJ2-5, with a weak D call TRBD1 (6 bases). Trimming removed 5 bases from V and 2 bases from J, with 15 bases in between. The germline V gene has CDR1 MNHEY and CDR2 SMNVEV (reference sequence). The CDR3 contains 15 residues.

The V gene is TRBV9, the J gene TRBJ1-5, with unresolved D. Trimming stripped 0 bases from V and 1 base from J, with 8 bases between. CDR1 and CDR2 from the germline V gene are SGDLS and YYNGEE. The CDR3 contains 15 residues. CDR3 protein: CASSVGGYSNQPQHF. The CDR3 region has the DNA TGTGCCAGCAGCGTAGGAGGGTACAGCAATCAGCCCCAGCATTTT.

This chain links TRBV5-6 with TRBJ2-1; D is perhaps TRBD2 (6 bases). CDR1 and CDR2 from the germline V gene are SGHDT and YYEEEE. The CDR3 is made up of 15 amino acids. V shed 4 bases and J shed 0 bases, with 11 bases lying between them. CDR3: CASSEDGSSYNEQFF. The CDR3 region has the DNA TGTGCCAGCAGCGAGGACGGGAGCTCCTACAATGAGCAGTTCTTC. The full variable domain, in which reference TRBV5-6 and TRBJ2-1 provide the parts outside the CDR3, is DAGVTQSPTHLIKTRGQQVTLRCSPKSGHDTVSWYQQALGQGPQFIFQYYEEEERQRGNFPDRFSGHQFPNYSSELNVNALLLGDSALYLCASSEDGSSYNEQFFGPGTRLTVL.

The rearrangement joins TRBV10-1 to TRBJ2-1; TRBD2 aligns across 9 bases. The junction had 2 bases not matched to a gene; V was cut back by 8 bases and J by 9 bases. The germline V gene has CDR1 WNHNN and CDR2 SYGVQD (reference sequence). CDR3 length equals 11 residues. CDR3 residues: CASGTSSEQFF. The CDR3 DNA follows: TGCGCCAGCGGGACTAGCTCTGAGCAGTTCTTC.

The rearrangement joins TRBV7-2 to TRBJ2-3; 7 bases match TRBD2. With 2 bases clipped from V and 4 bases from J, the junction kept 9 bases outside the gene matches. The V gene's germline CDR1 is SGHTA and CDR2 FQGNSA. The CDR3 spans 16 residues. The CDR3 DNA sequence: TGTGCCAGCAGCTTAAACTCCGGGAGGAACGCAGATACGCAGTATTTT. It translates to CASSLNSGRNADTQYF.

This chain joins TRBV19 and TRBJ2-3, with 11 bases fitting TRBD2. The CDR3 runs 15 residues. The germline gives CDR1 LNHDA, CDR2 SQIVND (reference sequence). The trim removed 5 bases at V and 2 bases at J, leaving 3 bases unmatched. The chain's CDR3 is CASSVAGGNTDTQYF. The CDR3, as DNA: TGTGCCAGTAGTGTAGCGGGAGGGAACACAGATACGCAGTATTTT.

V is TRBV5-1 and J is TRBJ2-2; 10 positions match TRBD2. Germline assignment: CDR1 SGHRS and CDR2 YFSETQ. There are 18 residues in the CDR3. V trimming: 4 bases; J trimming: 0 bases; junction bases outside the gene matches: 9. CDR3 bases: TGCGCCAGCAGCCCCCGCCTTAGCGGGAGGCCGAACACCGGGGAGCTGTTTTTT. This gives the protein CASSPRLSGRPNTGELFF.

The chain recombines TRBV7-2 with TRBJ2-1; TRBD2 is a possible D gene (5 bases). Germline assignment: CDR1 SGHTA and CDR2 FQGNSA. Between the trimmed V and J ends, which lost 1 base and 8 bases, there was a span of 15 bases. The CDR3 runs to 15 residues. The CDR3 sequence: CASSLGGRGSDEQFF. The DNA for the CDR3 is TGTGCCAGCAGCTTAGGTGGGAGAGGTTCCGATGAGCAGTTCTTC.

V gene TRBV4-1 combines with J gene TRBJ2-1; 11 bases fit TRBD1. There are 13 residues in the CDR3. J gave up 6 bases and V 7 bases, and 2 bases lay outside the gene matches. The germline V gene encodes CDR1 MGHRA and CDR2 YSYEKL. CDR3 amino acids: CASTGTGGNEQFF. In DNA, the CDR3 is TGCGCCAGCACCGGGACAGGGGGCAATGAGCAGTTCTTC.

The V gene is TRBV4-1, the J gene TRBJ2-2; 7 bases align to TRBD1. CDR3 length: 20 residues. The J segment lost 7 bases and the V segment lost 1 base, leaving 21 bases of the junction unmatched. In germline, CDR1 is MGHRA, CDR2 YSYEKL. In DNA form, the CDR3 reads TGCGCCAGCAGCCAAGGGGTGAGGGGGCCGGCAGGTAGGACAGGCGGGGAGCTGTTTTTT. Amino acids: CASSQGVRGPAGRTGGELFF.

The chain joins TRBV3-1 (or the pseudogene TRBV3-2) to TRBJ1-5; 11 nucleotides match TRBD1. CDR1 is LGHDT and CDR2 is YNNKEL in the germline V gene (reference sequence). CDR3 length: 18 amino acids. V was pared by 4 bases and J by 0 bases, with 8 bases of the junction left unmatched. CDR3 sequence reads: CASSPRDRGIDSNQPQHF. The CDR3 bases are TGTGCCAGCAGCCCCCGGGACAGGGGGATAGATAGCAATCAGCCCCAGCATTTT.

The chain couples TRBV10-1 to TRBJ1-2; D ambiguous. CDR1 and CDR2 from the germline V gene are WNHNN and SYGVQD (reference sequence). V was pared by 2 bases and J by 3 bases, with 16 bases between. The CDR3 length is 16 residues. The CDR3 sequence is CASSEGPLDGDYGYTF. The CDR3 region has the DNA TGCGCCAGCAGTGAGGGCCCCCTCGACGGAGACTATGGCTACACCTTC.

This sequence joins TRBV28 and TRBJ1-6, with D perhaps TRBD1 (5 bases). V dropped 3 bases and J dropped 6 bases, with 12 bases sitting between them. This CDR3 contains 15 residues. Germline CDR1 reads MDHEN; CDR2 reads SYDVKM. The CDR3 protein is CASSLPTAPNSPLHF. CDR3 DNA sequence: TGTGCCAGCAGTTTGCCGACAGCGCCTAATTCACCCCTCCACTTT.

The V and J genes are TRBV5-1 and TRBJ1-4; D perhaps matches TRBD1 (5 bases). V gave up 2 bases and J gave up 6 bases, with 11 bases separating them. The CDR3 length is 14 residues. Looked up from germline, CDR1 is SGHRS and CDR2 is YFSETQ. CDR3 in amino acids: CASSFKGQDEKLFF. CDR3 coding DNA: TGCGCCAGCAGCTTTAAGGGGCAGGATGAAAAACTGTTTTTT.

This clone was seen a few times. The rearrangement links TRBV10-3 to TRBJ1-6; D is uncertain. This CDR3 has 14 amino acids. Germline V gene sequence: CDR1 ENHRY, CDR2 SYGVKD. V was trimmed by 2 bases and J by 8 bases, leaving 10 bases between them. As DNA, the CDR3 is TGTGCCATCAGTGAGATTGTCGGGGATTCACCCCTCCACTTT. Translated, it gives CAISEIVGDSPLHF.

This chain connects TRBV10-3 to TRBJ2-3; no reliable D call. Germline CDR1 is ENHRY and CDR2 is SYGVKD. This CDR3 is 13 amino acids long. The V and J ends lost 3 bases and 4 bases respectively, with 8 bases between them. The CDR3: CAISEKAPDTQYF. The DNA of the CDR3 is TGTGCCATCAGTGAAAAAGCGCCAGATACGCAGTATTTT.

This rearrangement joins TRBV28 to TRBJ1-2; D unclear. Per germline, CDR1 MDHEN and CDR2 SYDVKM. The CDR3 contains 14 residues. Trimming took off 10 bases at V and 2 bases at J, with 17 bases between the two ends. This CDR3 reads CATRERGVNYGYTF. CDR3 nucleotides: TGTGCCACACGGGAACGCGGGGTCAACTATGGCTACACCTTC.

The rearrangement links TRBV18 to TRBJ1-3; D is perhaps TRBD1 (6 bases). The CDR3 has 16 amino acids. From germline, CDR1 is KGHSH and CDR2 LQKENI. The V end was cut by 3 bases, the J end by 2 bases, with 14 bases between. The DNA for the CDR3 is TGTGCCAGCTCACCGGGGACGGGGGGCGCTGGAAACACCATATATTTT. This gives the protein CASSPGTGGAGNTIYF.

The CDR3 sequence: CASSPNPQGAGNTIYF. The CDR3 DNA follows: TGTGCCAGCAGCCCAAACCCCCAGGGGGCTGGAAACACCATATATTTT. V and J are TRBV7-9 and TRBJ1-3; 7 bases are shared with TRBD1. V lost 5 bases to trimming and J lost 2 bases; unmatched junction nucleotides: 9. CDR1 is SEHNR, CDR2 FQNEAQ, per germline (reference sequence). The CDR3 has 16 residues. Complete variable domain (other parts from reference TRBV7-9 and TRBJ1-3): DTGVSQNPRHKITKRGQNVTFRCDPISEHNRLYWYRQTLGQGPEFLTYFQNEAQLEKSRLLSDRFSAERPKGSFSTLEIQRTEQGDSAMYLCASSPNPQGAGNTIYFGEGSWLTVV.

J is TRBJ2-7 and V is TRBV4-1; no clear D. Trimming removed 0 bases at V and 2 bases at J, with 11 bases between. From germline, CDR1 is MGHRA and CDR2 YSYEKL. The CDR3 totals 15 residues. For the CDR3, the DNA is TGCGCCAGCAGCCAAGATCAATCTGAGCCCTACGAGCAGTACTTC. This codes for CASSQDQSEPYEQYF.